The T cell receptor (beta chain) under discussion was sequenced for a study of T-cell reconstitution after alpha-beta-depleted transplantation in children. The V gene lost 0 bases and the J gene lost 4 bases, with 7 bases spanning the gap. CDR1 and CDR2 from the germline V gene are SGHAT and FQNNGV. The CDR3 covers 13 residues. Library preparation (for TCRbeta) was performed with unique molecular identifiers. TCRdb reprocessed the PCR reads via MiXCR and lists one record per CDR3 protein. The profile shows approximately 630,000 distinct CDR3 sequences, about an eighth of them singletons. Ten or more counts support this clonotype. The antigen is unknown. Overall study findings and caveats: When one year had passed after transplant, most T-cell counts and diversity came from newly produced T cells. Where alpha-beta T cells came from about two months after transplant was reportedly several hundred expanded graft clones.

Sequenced here: PBMCs, sampled before TCRalphabeta/CD19-depleted stem cell transplant. This TCR was sampled from a girl aged 2 to 10 with congenital amegakaryocytic thrombocytopenia, due to receive a stem cell transplant. The chain recombines TRBV11-2 with TRBJ2-7; D is ambiguous. The CDR3 sequence: CASSLERLYEQYF. The DNA for the CDR3 is TGTGCCAGCAGCTTAGAGAGGCTTTACGAGCAGTACTTC.